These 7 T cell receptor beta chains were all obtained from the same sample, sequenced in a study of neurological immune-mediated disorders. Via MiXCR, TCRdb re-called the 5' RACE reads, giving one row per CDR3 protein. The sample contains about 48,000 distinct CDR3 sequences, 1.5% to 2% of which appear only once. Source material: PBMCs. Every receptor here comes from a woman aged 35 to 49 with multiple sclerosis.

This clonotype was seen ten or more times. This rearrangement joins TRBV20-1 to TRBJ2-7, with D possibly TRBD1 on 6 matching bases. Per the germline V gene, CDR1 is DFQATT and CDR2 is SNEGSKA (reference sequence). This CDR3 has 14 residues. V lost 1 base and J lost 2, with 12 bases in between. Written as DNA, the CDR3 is TGCAGTGCTAGAGGGGGGCGGACCCCCTACGAGCAGTACTTC. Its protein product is CSARGGRTPYEQYF.

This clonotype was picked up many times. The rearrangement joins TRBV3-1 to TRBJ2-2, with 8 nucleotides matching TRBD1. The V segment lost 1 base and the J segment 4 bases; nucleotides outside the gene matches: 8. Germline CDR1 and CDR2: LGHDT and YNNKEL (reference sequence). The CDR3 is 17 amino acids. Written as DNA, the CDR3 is TGTGCCAGCAGCCAAGTCGTTGGACAGGGACTCACCGGGGAGCTGTTTTTT. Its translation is CASSQVVGQGLTGELFF.

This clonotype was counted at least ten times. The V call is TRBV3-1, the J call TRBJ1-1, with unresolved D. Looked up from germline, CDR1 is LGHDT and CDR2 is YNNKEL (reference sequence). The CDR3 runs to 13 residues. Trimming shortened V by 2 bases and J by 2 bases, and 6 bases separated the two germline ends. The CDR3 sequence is CASSQYVNTEAFF. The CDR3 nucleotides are TGTGCCAGCAGCCAATACGTAAACACTGAAGCTTTCTTT.

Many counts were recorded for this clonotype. As DNA, the CDR3 is TGTGCCAGCAGAAGGGGGGGCGGGGAGCTGTTTTTT. This sequence encodes CASRRGGGELFF. V and J are TRBV27 and TRBJ2-2, with a weak D call TRBD2 (7 bases). Trimming shortened V by 6 bases and J by 7 bases, and 9 bases separated the two germline ends. The CDR3 runs to 12 residues. Germline V gene sequence: CDR1 MNHEY, CDR2 SMNVEV (reference sequence).

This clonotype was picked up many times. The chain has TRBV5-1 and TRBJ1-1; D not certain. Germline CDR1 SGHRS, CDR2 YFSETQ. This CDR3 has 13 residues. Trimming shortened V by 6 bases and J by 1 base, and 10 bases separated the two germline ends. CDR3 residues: CASTEEGNTEAFF. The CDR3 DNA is TGCGCCAGCACCGAAGAGGGGAACACTGAAGCTTTCTTT.

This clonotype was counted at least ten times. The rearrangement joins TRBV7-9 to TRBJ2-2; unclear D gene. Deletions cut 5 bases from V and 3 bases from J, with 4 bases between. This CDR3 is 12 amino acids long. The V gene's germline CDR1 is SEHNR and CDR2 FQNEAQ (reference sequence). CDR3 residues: CASSLDTGELFF. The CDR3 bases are TGTGCCAGCAGCCTCGACACCGGGGAGCTGTTTTTT.

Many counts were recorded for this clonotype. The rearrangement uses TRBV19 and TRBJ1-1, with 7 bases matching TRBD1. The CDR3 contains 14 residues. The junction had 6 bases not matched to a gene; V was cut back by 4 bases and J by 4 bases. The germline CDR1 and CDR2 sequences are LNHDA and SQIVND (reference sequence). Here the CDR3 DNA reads TGTGCCAGTAGTAAACAGGGGAAAGTCACTGAAGCTTTCTTT. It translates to CASSKQGKVTEAFF.